Listed here are 13 T cell receptor beta chains from one sample, sequenced in a study of T cells in Graves' hyperthyroidism and ophthalmopathy (dated 2019 in TCRdb). The library was built by means of multiplex PCR. Sequencing relied on an Illumina HiSeq 2000. The TCR beta CDR3 regions were amplified from RNA transcripts. The TCR CDR3 was subjected to a first round of RT-PCR using the HTBI primer set and the Qiagen OneStep RT-PCR kit. TCRdb applied fastp at Q25 and MiXCR to the public reads, then kept only in-frame beta chains. Rows with a matching CDR3 protein are joined into one entry that keeps the most common DNA and genes. This sample lists 300,000 to 450,000 distinct CDR3 sequences; about a sixth were detected once. The top ten hold around a quarter of the sample. The sequenced material came from blood. These receptors originate from a woman under 30 with Graves' hyperthyroidism that later progressed to Graves' ophthalmopathy.

This clonotype was detected many times. The rearrangement joins TRBV7-9 to TRBJ2-1, with 12 bases lining up with TRBD2. Trimming took 4 bases from V and 9 from J; bases not matched to a gene: 13. This CDR3 is 17 amino acids long. CDR1 SEHNR and CDR2 FQNEAQ come from the germline V gene (reference sequence). CDR3 loop: CASSSSRASGRAGEQFF. In nucleotides, the CDR3 is TGTGCCAGCAGCTCCTCGAGGGCTAGCGGGAGGGCCGGTGAGCAGTTCTTC.

This clonotype was recorded many times. The chain combines TRBV2 with TRBJ2-5, with TRBD1 matching over 7 bases. Per the germline V gene, CDR1 is SNHLY and CDR2 is FYNNEI. Losses at the gene ends were 6 bases for V and 4 bases for J; bases not matched to a gene: 5. The CDR3 extends over 13 amino acids. CDR3 coding DNA: TGTGCCAGCAGCGACAGGGCCGGAGAGACCCAGTACTTC. Its translation is CASSDRAGETQYF.

The table lists this clonotype with many counts. V usage is TRBV28 and J usage is TRBJ1-1, with D possibly matching TRBD1 (6 bases). Trimming took off 1 base at V and 5 bases at J, with 14 bases between the two ends. The CDR3 totals 15 residues. CDR1 and CDR2 from the germline V gene are MDHEN and SYDVKM. CDR3 bases: TGTGCCAGCAGTTTATCGGGGGGGCAAGGGACTGAAGCTTTCTTT. It specifies CASSLSGGQGTEAFF. Together with reference TRBV28 and TRBJ1-1, the CDR3 gives the full variable domain: DVKVTQSSRYLVKRTGEKVFLECVQDMDHENMFWYRQDPGLGLRLIYFSYDVKMKEKGDIPEGYSVSREKKERFSLILESASTNQTSMYLCASSLSGGQGTEAFFGQGTRLTVV.

This clonotype was observed a few times. V usage is TRBV9 and J usage is TRBJ2-7; D possibly matches TRBD1 or TRBD2 (6 bases each). V dropped 2 bases and J dropped 0 bases, with 12 bases sitting between them. Germline CDR1 reads SGDLS; CDR2 reads YYNGEE. CDR3 length equals 15 residues. The CDR3: CASSVRGDVSYEQYF. CDR3 bases: TGTGCCAGCAGCGTGAGGGGGGACGTCTCCTACGAGCAGTACTTC.

The table lists this clonotype with many counts. The J gene is TRBJ1-2, the V gene TRBV3-1; TRBD1 matches at 7 bases. V lost 4 bases to trimming and J lost 6 bases; unmatched junction nucleotides: 14. Germline lookup yields CDR1 LGHDT and CDR2 YNNKEL (reference sequence). There are 16 residues in the CDR3. CDR3 nucleotides: TGTGCCAGCAGCCGAGGAGTAGGGGGCCCGGCGGATGGCTACACCTTC. Translation gives CASSRGVGGPADGYTF. The variable domain in full, completed from reference TRBV3-1 and TRBJ1-2, reads DTAVSQTPKYLVTQMGNDKSIKCEQNLGHDTMYWYKQDSKKFLKIMFSYNNKELIINETVPNRFSPKSPDKAHLNLHINSLELGDSAVYFCASSRGVGGPADGYTFGSGTRLTVV.

This clonotype was detected many times. This chain connects TRBV7-8 to TRBJ2-2, with D unclear. V gave up 5 bases and J gave up 5 bases, with 9 bases separating them. This CDR3 spans 13 amino acids. Germline CDR1 SGHVS, CDR2 FQNEAQ. In DNA, the CDR3 is TGTGCCAGCAGCAGGATTGAGACCGGGGAGCTGTTTTTT. Its protein product is CASSRIETGELFF.

V and J are TRBV28 and TRBJ2-1, with TRBD2 identical over 11 bases. The CDR3 contains 15 residues. After removal of 5 bases from V and 9 bases from J, the junction contained 9 bases not matched to a gene. Germline loops: CDR1 MDHEN, CDR2 SYDVKM. The CDR3 DNA reads TGTGCCAGCAGTACGGGACTAGCGGAGATCGGTGAGCAGTTCTTC. The encoded protein is CASSTGLAEIGEQFF.

With respect to this clonotype: A much larger clone differs from this one at a single base, so this may be a read error. The DNA for the CDR3 is TGCAGTGCTAGAGATAGGCTAGCGGGAGTGAGGTCGTACGAGCAGTACTTC. Translated, it gives CSARDRLAGVRSYEQYF. This sequence joins TRBV20-1 and TRBJ2-7, with TRBD2 matching 10 bases. V shed 0 bases, J shed 4 bases, and the junction held 12 bases outside the gene matches. This CDR3 contains 17 residues. Germline loops: CDR1 DFQATT, CDR2 SNEGSKA (reference sequence).

The chain's CDR3 is CASSFEGVSYNEQFF. Here the CDR3 DNA reads TGTGCCAGCAGTTTCGAGGGGGTCTCATACAATGAGCAGTTCTTC. The chain has TRBV27 and TRBJ2-1; a weak D match, TRBD1 (6 bases). The V end was cut by 3 bases, the J end by 4 bases, with 13 bases between. Germline-derived CDR1 and CDR2 are MNHEY and SMNVEV (reference sequence). CDR3 size: 15 residues.

The chain has TRBV20-1 and TRBJ2-2; 7 positions agree with TRBD2. CDR1 DFQATT and CDR2 SNEGSKA come from the germline V gene (reference sequence). Trimming removed 6 bases from V and 1 base from J; junction bases left unmatched: 8. This CDR3 region has 15 residues. The CDR3 region has the DNA TGCAGTGCCACAAACCGCGGGAGGAACACCGGGGAGCTGTTTTTT. This encodes CSATNRGRNTGELFF.

The CDR3 DNA reads TGTGCCAGCAGTTTATGGGTCGAGGGTTATGGCAATCAGCCCCAGCATTTT. As protein: CASSLWVEGYGNQPQHF. The rearrangement joins TRBV28 to TRBJ1-5; no definite D call. Germline assignment: CDR1 MDHEN and CDR2 SYDVKM. V was clipped by 0 bases and J by 2 bases, with 14 bases between them. The CDR3 runs 17 residues. Using reference TRBV28 and TRBJ1-5 for the parts outside the CDR3, the full variable domain is DVKVTQSSRYLVKRTGEKVFLECVQDMDHENMFWYRQDPGLGLRLIYFSYDVKMKEKGDIPEGYSVSREKKERFSLILESASTNQTSMYLCASSLWVEGYGNQPQHFGDGTRLSIL.

The gene calls are TRBV5-6 and TRBJ2-4; D possibly matches TRBD1 or TRBD2 (5 bases each). The germline CDR1 and CDR2 sequences are SGHDT and YYEEEE. The germline V and J ends were trimmed by 4 bases and 7 bases, with 15 bases remaining between them. The CDR3 has 14 amino acids. The CDR3 coding sequence is TGTGCCAGCAGCCCACGGAACGAGGGGAACATTCAGTACTTC. It codes for CASSPRNEGNIQYF.

Remarks on this clonotype: A much larger clone lies a single base off, so this may be a read error. The genes are TRBV7-2 and TRBJ1-3; D gene uncertain. Per germline, CDR1 SGHTA and CDR2 FQGNSA. V shed 3 bases and J shed 0 bases, with 18 bases lying between them. The CDR3 consists of 18 residues. CDR3 amino acids: CASSFGPGSPGSGNTIYF. CDR3 bases: TGTGCCAGCAGCTTTGGCCCGGGGAGTCCGGGCTCTGGAAACACCATATATTTT.